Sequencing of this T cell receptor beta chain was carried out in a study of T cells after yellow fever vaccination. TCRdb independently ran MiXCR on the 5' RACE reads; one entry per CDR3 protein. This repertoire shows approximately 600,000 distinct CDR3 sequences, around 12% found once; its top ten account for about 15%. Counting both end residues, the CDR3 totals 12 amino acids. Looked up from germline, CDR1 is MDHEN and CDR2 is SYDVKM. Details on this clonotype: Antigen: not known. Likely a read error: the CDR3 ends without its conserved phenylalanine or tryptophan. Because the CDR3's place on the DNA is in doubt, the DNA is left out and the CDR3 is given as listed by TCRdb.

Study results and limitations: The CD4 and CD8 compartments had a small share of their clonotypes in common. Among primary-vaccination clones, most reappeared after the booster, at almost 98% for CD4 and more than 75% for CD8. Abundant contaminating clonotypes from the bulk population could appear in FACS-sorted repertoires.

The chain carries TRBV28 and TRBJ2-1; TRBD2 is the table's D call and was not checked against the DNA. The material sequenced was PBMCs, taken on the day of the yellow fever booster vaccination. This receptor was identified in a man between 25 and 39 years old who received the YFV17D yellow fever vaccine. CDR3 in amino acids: CASSSSGLAGVV.